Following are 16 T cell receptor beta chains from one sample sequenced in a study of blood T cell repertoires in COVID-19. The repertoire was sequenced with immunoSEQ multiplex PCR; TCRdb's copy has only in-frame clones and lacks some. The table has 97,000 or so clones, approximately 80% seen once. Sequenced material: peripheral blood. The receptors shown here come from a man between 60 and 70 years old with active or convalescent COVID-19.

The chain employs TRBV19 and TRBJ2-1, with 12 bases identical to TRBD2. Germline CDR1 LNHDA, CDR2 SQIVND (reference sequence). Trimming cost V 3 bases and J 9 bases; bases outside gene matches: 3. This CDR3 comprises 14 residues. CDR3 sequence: CASSILAGGVEQFF. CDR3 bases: TGTGCCAGTAGTATTCTAGCGGGAGGGGTTGAGCAGTTCTTC.

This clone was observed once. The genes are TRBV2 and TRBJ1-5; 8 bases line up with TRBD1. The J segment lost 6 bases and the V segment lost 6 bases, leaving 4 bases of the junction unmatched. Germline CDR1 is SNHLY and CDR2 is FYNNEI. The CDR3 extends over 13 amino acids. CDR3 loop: CASSQGARQPQHF. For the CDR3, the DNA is TGTGCCAGCAGCCAGGGGGCGCGTCAGCCCCAGCATTTT.

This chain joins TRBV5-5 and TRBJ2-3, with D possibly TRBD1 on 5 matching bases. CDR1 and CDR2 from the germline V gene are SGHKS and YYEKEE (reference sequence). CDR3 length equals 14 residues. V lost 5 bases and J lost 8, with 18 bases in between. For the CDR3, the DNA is TGTGCCAGCAGGGAACAGGAACGCTGGGGTACGCAGTATTTT. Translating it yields CASREQERWGTQYF.

In DNA form, the CDR3 reads TGTGCCAGCAGAGCGGCGACTAGCACAGATACGCAGTATTTT. This translates into CASRAATSTDTQYF. The rearrangement uses TRBV28 and TRBJ2-3; tentative D call: TRBD2 (5 bases). Trimming pared 6 bases from V and 0 bases from J, leaving 10 bases between. This CDR3 contains 14 residues. CDR1 MDHEN and CDR2 SYDVKM come from the germline V gene. Full variable domain (remainder filled in from reference TRBV28 and TRBJ2-3): DVKVTQSSRYLVKRTGEKVFLECVQDMDHENMFWYRQDPGLGLRLIYFSYDVKMKEKGDIPEGYSVSREKKERFSLILESASTNQTSMYLCASRAATSTDTQYFGPGTRLTVL.

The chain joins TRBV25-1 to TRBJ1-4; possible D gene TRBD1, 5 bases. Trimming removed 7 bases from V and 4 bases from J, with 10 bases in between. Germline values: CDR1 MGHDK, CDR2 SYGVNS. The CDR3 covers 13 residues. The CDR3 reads CASMGQDNEKLFF. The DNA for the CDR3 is TGTGCCAGCATGGGGCAGGATAATGAAAAACTGTTTTTT.

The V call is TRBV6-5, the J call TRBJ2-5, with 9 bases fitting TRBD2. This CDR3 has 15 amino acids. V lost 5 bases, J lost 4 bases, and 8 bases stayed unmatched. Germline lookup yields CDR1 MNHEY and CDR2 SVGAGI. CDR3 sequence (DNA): TGTGCCAGCAGTCGGAAGACTAGCGGCCCAGAGACCCAGTACTTC. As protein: CASSRKTSGPETQYF.

The CDR3 sequence is CASSRQDGYEQYV. CDR3 coding DNA: TGTGCCAGCTCACGGCAGGATGGCTACGAGCAGTACGTC. V gene TRBV18 combines with J gene TRBJ2-7, with D unclear. V shed 4 bases and J shed 3 bases, with 10 bases lying between them. The CDR3 covers 13 residues. Germline CDR1 KGHSH, CDR2 LQKENI.

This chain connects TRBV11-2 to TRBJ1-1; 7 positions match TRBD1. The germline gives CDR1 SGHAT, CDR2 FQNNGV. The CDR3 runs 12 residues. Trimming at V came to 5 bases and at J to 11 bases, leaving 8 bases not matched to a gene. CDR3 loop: CASSPTGIGAFF. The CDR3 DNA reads TGTGCCAGCAGCCCGACAGGGATTGGGGCTTTCTTT.

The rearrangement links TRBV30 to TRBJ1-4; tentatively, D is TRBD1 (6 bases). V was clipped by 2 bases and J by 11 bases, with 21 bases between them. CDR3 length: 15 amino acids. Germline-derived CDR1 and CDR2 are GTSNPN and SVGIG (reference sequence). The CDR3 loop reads CAWSPVRTVISKLFF. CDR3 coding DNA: TGTGCCTGGAGTCCCGTACGGACAGTCATCTCCAAACTGTTTTTT.

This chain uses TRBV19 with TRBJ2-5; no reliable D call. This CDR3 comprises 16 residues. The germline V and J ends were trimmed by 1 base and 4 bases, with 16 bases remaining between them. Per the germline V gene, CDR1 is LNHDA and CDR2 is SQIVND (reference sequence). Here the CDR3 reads CASSIGGTHRGETQYF. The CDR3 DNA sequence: TGTGCCAGTAGTATAGGAGGAACTCACCGAGGAGAGACCCAGTACTTC. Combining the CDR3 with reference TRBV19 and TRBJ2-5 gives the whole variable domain DGGITQSPKYLFRKEGQNVTLSCEQNLNHDAMYWYRQDPGQGLRLIYYSQIVNDFQKGDIAEGYSVSREKKESFPLTVTSAQKNPTAFYLCASSIGGTHRGETQYFGPGTRLLVL.

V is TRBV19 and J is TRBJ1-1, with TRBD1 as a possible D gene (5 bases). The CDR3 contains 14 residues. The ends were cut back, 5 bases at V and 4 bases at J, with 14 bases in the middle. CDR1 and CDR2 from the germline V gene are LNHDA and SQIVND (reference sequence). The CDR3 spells CASSDQGFVTEAFF. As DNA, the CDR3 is TGTGCCAGTAGTGATCAGGGTTTCGTCACTGAAGCTTTCTTT.

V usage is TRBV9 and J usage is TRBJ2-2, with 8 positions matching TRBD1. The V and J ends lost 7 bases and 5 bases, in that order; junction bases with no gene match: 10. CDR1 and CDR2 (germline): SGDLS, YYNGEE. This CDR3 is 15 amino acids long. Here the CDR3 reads CASPHLWTGTGELFF. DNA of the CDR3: TGTGCCAGCCCCCATTTATGGACAGGGACCGGGGAGCTGTTTTTT.

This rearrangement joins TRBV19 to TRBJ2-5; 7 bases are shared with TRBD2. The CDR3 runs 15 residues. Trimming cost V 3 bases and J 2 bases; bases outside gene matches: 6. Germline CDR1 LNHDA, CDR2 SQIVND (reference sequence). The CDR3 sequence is CASSIASGIQETQYF. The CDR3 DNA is TGTGCCAGTAGTATCGCCAGCGGGATACAAGAGACCCAGTACTTC.

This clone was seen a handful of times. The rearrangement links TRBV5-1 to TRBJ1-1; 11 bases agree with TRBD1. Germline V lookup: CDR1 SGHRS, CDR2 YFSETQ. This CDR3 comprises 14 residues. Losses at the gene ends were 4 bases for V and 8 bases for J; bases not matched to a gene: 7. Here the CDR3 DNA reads TGCGCCAGCAGCGGCGGACAGGGGGCGATGGAAGCTTTCTTT. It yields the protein CASSGGQGAMEAFF.

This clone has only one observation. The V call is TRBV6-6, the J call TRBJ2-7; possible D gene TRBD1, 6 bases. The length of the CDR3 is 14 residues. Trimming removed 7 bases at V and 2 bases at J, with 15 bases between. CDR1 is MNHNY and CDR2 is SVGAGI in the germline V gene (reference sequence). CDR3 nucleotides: TGTGCCAGCACCACAGGGCCATCAGCCTACGAGCAGTACTTC. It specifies CASTTGPSAYEQYF.

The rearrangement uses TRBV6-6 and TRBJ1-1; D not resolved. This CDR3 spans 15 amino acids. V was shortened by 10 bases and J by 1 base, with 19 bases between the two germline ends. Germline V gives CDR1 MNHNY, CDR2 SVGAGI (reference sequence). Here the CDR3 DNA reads TGTGCCACACTACCGATTATTACTGGGAACACTGAAGCTTTCTTT. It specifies CATLPIITGNTEAFF.